The clone carrying this T cell receptor (beta chain) has just a few counts. Its antigen is unknown. TCRdb used MiXCR to reprocess the 5' RACE reads, holding one entry per CDR3 protein. In the table there are around 100,000 distinct CDR3 sequences, 20% to 25% of which are singletons. Trimming cost V 1 base and J 2 bases; bases outside gene matches: 7. This CDR3 is 16 amino acids long. Germline CDR1 and CDR2: SGDLS and YYNGEE. This record belongs to a study of T-cell memory formation after mild COVID-19. Findings and limits, study-wide: Clones contracting day 15 to 85 were balanced CD4/CD8; later expanders leaned CD4+.

The clonotype was recovered from a man between 18 and 29 years old who had mild COVID-19 (a few samples of this study predate the infection). Cell type and time point are not known. Sequencing was done on a sample of PBMCs or a T cell subset sorted from them (not recorded which). The chain couples TRBV9 to TRBJ2-3, with 7 bases identical to TRBD1. The CDR3 region is CASSVPTGTVTDTQYF. Written as DNA, the CDR3 is TGTGCCAGCAGCGTACCAACAGGGACAGTCACAGATACGCAGTATTTT.